These 30 T cell receptor beta chains came from one sample sequenced in a study of T cell responses to AZD1222 COVID-19 vaccine (dated by TCRdb to the early 2020s). Library preparation was by the immunoSEQ multiplex PCR assay. TCRdb limited this immuneACCESS table to in-frame rearrangements with V and J called. A share of clones is missing; checked studies link under half to unresolved V genes, and the rest is unexplained. The sample table shows about 73,000 clones, and under 90% are seen once. The ten largest clonotypes hold 1.3% to 1.5% of the sample. Per the publication, the time point label means: about 28 days (+/-7) after the second vaccine dose. The specimen was peripheral blood, collected 28 days after the second AZD1222 dose. The receptors shown here come from an adult who received the AZD1222 COVID-19 vaccine.

V and J are TRBV6-5 and TRBJ2-7, with D unclear. Looked up from germline, CDR1 is MNHEY and CDR2 is SVGAGI. Trimming shortened V by 2 bases and J by 8 bases, and 10 bases separated the two germline ends. The CDR3 length is 12 residues. CDR3 sequence (DNA): TGTGCCAGCAGTTACCCCGATGGGCAGCAGTACTTC. Translating it yields CASSYPDGQQYF.

The CDR3 sequence: CSVASGTGQETQYF. CDR3 coding DNA: TGCAGCGTTGCCTCCGGGACAGGCCAAGAGACCCAGTACTTC. The chain employs TRBV29-1 and TRBJ2-5; 8 bases align to TRBD1. Unmatched junction bases numbered 5, after V lost 4 bases and J lost 1 base. Germline assignment: CDR1 SQVTM and CDR2 ANQGSEA. This CDR3 region has 14 residues.

This clone was observed once. The J gene is TRBJ2-7, the V gene TRBV6-5; the D is unclear. The CDR3 consists of 13 residues. In germline, CDR1 is MNHEY, CDR2 SVGAGI. V was trimmed by 6 bases and J by 2 bases, leaving 11 bases between them. The CDR3 reads CASRRLTTYEQYF. The CDR3, as DNA: TGTGCCAGCAGGCGACTGACCACCTACGAGCAGTACTTC.

V gene TRBV6-2 or TRBV6-3 combines with J gene TRBJ2-3, with D unresolved. Germline V CDR1 and CDR2: MNHEY, SVGEGT. Deletions cut 0 bases from V and 5 bases from J, with 6 bases between. This CDR3 has 13 amino acids. In nucleotides, the CDR3 is TGTGCCAGCAGTTACTCGGTCAGAGATACGCAGTATTTT. Translating gives CASSYSVRDTQYF.

This chain joins TRBV6-5 and TRBJ2-7, with D perhaps TRBD1 or TRBD2 (5 bases each). This CDR3 spans 13 amino acids. V shed 0 bases and J shed 6 bases, with 9 bases lying between them. Germline V gene lookup returns CDR1 MNHEY and CDR2 SVGAGI. The CDR3 region is CASSYSRGTEQYF. CDR3 nucleotides: TGTGCCAGCAGTTACTCGAGAGGGACCGAGCAGTACTTC.

The J gene is TRBJ2-1, the V gene TRBV30; D unclear. V was pared by 0 bases and J by 8 bases, with 8 bases between. The CDR3 loop spans 12 amino acids. The germline V gene encodes CDR1 GTSNPN and CDR2 SVGIG (reference sequence). The CDR3 DNA sequence: TGTGCCTGGAGTGTCGCCGGCGATGAGCAGTTCTTC. It encodes CAWSVAGDEQFF.

The CDR3 DNA is TGTGCCATCAGTAGGGACAGTAGGGAAGAGACCCAGTACTTC. This codes for CAISRDSREETQYF. The chain recombines TRBV10-3 with TRBJ2-5, with TRBD1 identical over 7 bases. Trimming cost V 5 bases and J 3 bases; bases outside gene matches: 6. CDR1 and CDR2 from the germline V gene are ENHRY and SYGVKD. CDR3 length equals 14 residues.

The V call is TRBV5-6, the J call TRBJ1-1; D not resolved. Germline-derived CDR1 and CDR2 are SGHDT and YYEEEE. The V end was cut by 0 bases, the J end by 4 bases, with 10 bases between. The CDR3 has 14 residues. DNA of the CDR3: TGTGCCAGCAGCTTGGTGGAGGGAGGCACTGAAGCTTTCTTT. Its protein product is CASSLVEGGTEAFF.

The J gene is TRBJ1-1, the V gene TRBV7-9; no clear D. The length of the CDR3 is 13 residues. Trimming pared 2 bases from V and 4 bases from J, leaving 8 bases between. The germline gives CDR1 SEHNR, CDR2 FQNEAQ (reference sequence). CDR3 region: CASSLPPITEAFF. In DNA, the CDR3 is TGTGCCAGCAGCTTACCCCCTATCACTGAAGCTTTCTTT.

The CDR3 region is CASSLQGGRYTIYF. The CDR3 DNA sequence: TGTGCCAGCAGTTTGCAGGGAGGTAGGTACACCATATATTTT. V usage is TRBV27 and J usage is TRBJ1-3; D perhaps matches TRBD1 (5 bases). The CDR3 covers 14 residues. The V gene lost 3 bases and the J gene lost 8 bases, with 14 bases spanning the gap. Germline V gene lookup returns CDR1 MNHEY and CDR2 SMNVEV (reference sequence).

The V call is TRBV2, the J call TRBJ2-2; D is perhaps TRBD2 (6 bases). Trimming removed 4 bases from V and 5 bases from J, with 20 bases in between. CDR1 and CDR2 from the germline V gene are SNHLY and FYNNEI. The CDR3 spans 17 residues. For the CDR3, the DNA is TGTGCCAGCAGTGCGACTTCCGGGACTCGACGTACCGGGGAGCTGTTTTTT. This encodes CASSATSGTRRTGELFF.

In DNA, the CDR3 is TGTGCCAGCAGCTCTAGACAGCAAGAGACCCAGTACTTC. It codes for CASSSRQQETQYF. The chain links TRBV7-3 to TRBJ2-5, with D possibly being TRBD1 (5 bases). This CDR3 contains 13 residues. Trimming took off 4 bases at V and 2 bases at J, with 8 bases between the two ends. Germline CDR1 is SGHTA and CDR2 is FQGTGA.

This chain connects TRBV7-2 to TRBJ2-7; no clear D gene. Germline V CDR1 and CDR2: SGHTA, FQGNSA. V shed 5 bases and J shed 2 bases, with 16 bases lying between them. The CDR3 loop spans 15 amino acids. The CDR3 bases are TGTGCCAGCAGCGCTACCGGGCAGGCCCCCTACGAGCAGTACTTC. It encodes CASSATGQAPYEQYF. Complete variable domain (other parts from reference TRBV7-2 and TRBJ2-7): GAGVSQSPSNKVTEKGKDVELRCDPISGHTALYWYRQSLGQGLEFLIYFQGNSAPDKSGLPSDRFSAERTGGSVSTLTIQRTQQEDSAVYLCASSATGQAPYEQYFGPGTRLTVT.

The V and J genes are TRBV28 and TRBJ1-1; D is ambiguous. Trimming removed 11 bases from V and 11 bases from J, with 18 bases in between. The length of the CDR3 is 11 residues. Germline-derived CDR1 and CDR2 are MDHEN and SYDVKM. CDR3 nucleotides: TGTGCCTGTCACTACCTTTCCAAGGCTTTCTTT. Translating gives CACHYLSKAFF.

This chain uses TRBV7-2 with TRBJ1-1, with a tentative D call TRBD1 (5 bases). The CDR3 is 14 amino acids. CDR1 and CDR2 from the germline V gene are SGHTA and FQGNSA. Trimming took 7 bases from V and 5 from J, leaving 17 bases between them. The CDR3 region is CASTTGPPGTEAFF. The DNA of the CDR3 is TGTGCCAGCACCACGGGACCACCGGGGACTGAAGCTTTCTTT.

The V and J genes are TRBV24-1 and TRBJ2-7, with D unresolved. CDR3 size: 13 residues. The germline V gene encodes CDR1 KGHDR and CDR2 SFDVKD. Trimming shortened V by 5 bases and J by 0 bases, and 7 bases separated the two germline ends. CDR3 region: CATSVLVSYEQYF. As DNA, the CDR3 is TGTGCCACCAGTGTCCTGGTCTCCTACGAGCAGTACTTC.

J is TRBJ2-5 and V is TRBV6-2 or TRBV6-3, with 8 bases aligning to TRBD2. The CDR3 is 15 amino acids. The J segment lost 5 bases and the V segment lost 6 bases, leaving 11 bases of the junction unmatched. The germline CDR1 and CDR2 sequences are MNHEY and SVGEGT. CDR3 loop: CASSPSAGGGETQYF. For the CDR3, the DNA is TGTGCCAGCAGCCCCTCCGCGGGGGGAGGTGAGACCCAGTACTTC.

This chain uses TRBV3-1 (or the pseudogene TRBV3-2) with TRBJ1-2, with D unresolved. The CDR3 extends over 15 amino acids. CDR1 LGHDT and CDR2 YNNKEL come from the germline V gene (reference sequence). V shed 0 bases and J shed 6 bases, with 14 bases lying between them. The CDR3, as DNA: TGTGCCAGCAGCCAAGATCTTAACGGACTGAATGGCTACACCTTC. It specifies CASSQDLNGLNGYTF.

V gene TRBV27 combines with J gene TRBJ2-6; D is perhaps TRBD2 (6 bases). The CDR3 consists of 14 residues. The germline V gene has CDR1 MNHEY and CDR2 SMNVEV (reference sequence). V shed 10 bases and J shed 2 bases, with 12 bases lying between them. This CDR3 reads CATGWGAGANVLTF. In nucleotides, the CDR3 is TGTGCCACCGGGTGGGGGGCTGGGGCCAACGTCCTGACTTTC.

This rearrangement joins TRBV7-8 to TRBJ2-7; D is possibly TRBD1 (6 bases). Per the germline V gene, CDR1 is SGHVS and CDR2 is FQNEAQ. Trimming took off 0 bases at V and 1 base at J, with 10 bases between the two ends. The CDR3 contains 15 residues. DNA of the CDR3: TGTGCCAGCAGCTTAGCACAGGGACCATCCTACGAGCAGTACTTC. This sequence encodes CASSLAQGPSYEQYF.

This rearrangement joins TRBV6-4 to TRBJ2-1, with 8 bases fitting TRBD2. V was clipped by 2 bases and J by 7 bases; unmatched bases: 7. CDR1 and CDR2 from the germline V gene are MRHNA and SNTAGT. The CDR3 spans 15 residues. The CDR3 nucleotides read TGTGCCAGCAGTGACGGCGGGGGGACTTCTAATGAGCAGTTCTTC. It yields the protein CASSDGGGTSNEQFF.

V usage is TRBV6-1 and J usage is TRBJ1-3, with 8 bases matching TRBD1. V was clipped by 3 bases and J by 0 bases; unmatched bases: 13. The germline V gene has CDR1 MNHNS and CDR2 SASEGT. The CDR3 loop spans 19 amino acids. CDR3 in DNA: TGTGCCAGCAGTGATCTGACAAGGACAGGGAGCTTCTCTGGAAACACCATATATTTT. As protein: CASSDLTRTGSFSGNTIYF.

This rearrangement joins TRBV6-5 to TRBJ1-1, with D perhaps matching TRBD1 (5 bases). CDR1 and CDR2 (germline): MNHEY, SVGAGI. This CDR3 spans 15 amino acids. Trimming stripped 0 bases from V and 8 bases from J, with 16 bases between. The CDR3 DNA sequence: TGTGCCAGCAGTTACTCGATTGTACGAGGGGCGGAAGCTTTCTTT. It yields the protein CASSYSIVRGAEAFF.

V is TRBV28 and J is TRBJ1-4; D is undetermined. Germline V gene lookup returns CDR1 MDHEN and CDR2 SYDVKM. Deletions cut 7 bases from V and 8 bases from J, with 17 bases between. The CDR3 contains 14 residues. The CDR3 protein is CASNPPGFREKLFF. CDR3 sequence (DNA): TGTGCCAGCAATCCCCCGGGATTTCGCGAAAAACTGTTTTTT.

The chain couples TRBV2 to TRBJ1-2; no reliable D call. Germline CDR1 is SNHLY and CDR2 is FYNNEI. V was pared by 0 bases and J by 4 bases, with 15 bases between. This CDR3 region has 16 residues. CDR3 in DNA: TGTGCCAGCAGTGAAGCGCTTGGCAGGTGGATCTATGGCTACACCTTC. Translating it yields CASSEALGRWIYGYTF.

J is TRBJ1-6 and V is TRBV21-1. TRBV21-1 is classified as a pseudogene. This CDR3 has 17 amino acids. CDR3 sequence: CASSKVVWRRRPSPLHF. The CDR3 DNA reads as TGTGCCAGCAGCAAAGTGGTTTGGCGGCGCCGGCCTTCACCCCTCCACTTT.

This clone occurred a few times. This chain links TRBV7-9 with TRBJ2-5; D is possibly TRBD2 (7 bases). The CDR3 is made up of 13 amino acids. Per the germline V gene, CDR1 is SEHNR and CDR2 is FQNEAQ (reference sequence). Trimming removed 9 bases from V and 4 bases from J, with 15 bases in between. The CDR3 DNA is TGTGCCAGTGCTCGGGGGGCCATAGAGACCCAGTACTTC. As protein: CASARGAIETQYF.

The CDR3, as DNA: TGCGCCAGCAGCCGCGACAGACTACGGTACTACGAGCAGTACTTC. As protein: CASSRDRLRYYEQYF. V is TRBV4-3 and J is TRBJ2-7; the D call may be TRBD1 or TRBD2 (5 bases each). This CDR3 region has 15 residues. Germline V CDR1 and CDR2: LGHNA, YSLEER. V lost 4 bases to trimming and J lost 3 bases, with 16 bases between them.

V gene TRBV30 combines with J gene TRBJ1-4, with 7 bases aligning to TRBD1. Germline V gives CDR1 GTSNPN, CDR2 SVGIG (reference sequence). CDR3 length: 15 amino acids. V was clipped by 4 bases and J by 4 bases; unmatched bases: 9. CDR3 DNA: TGTGCCTGGAAACATCCGGGACAGAGTAATGAAAAACTGTTTTTT. Residues: CAWKHPGQSNEKLFF.

The V gene is TRBV19, the J gene TRBJ2-2; D unclear. Germline values: CDR1 LNHDA, CDR2 SQIVND (reference sequence). Trimming took 0 bases from V and 6 from J, leaving 5 bases between them. The CDR3 runs 13 residues. DNA of the CDR3: TGTGCCAGTAGTATAGATCGACCCGGGGAGCTGTTTTTT. It codes for CASSIDRPGELFF.